These T cell receptor beta chains were read from a single sample in a study of blood T cell repertoires in COVID-19. The assay was immunoSEQ multiplex PCR, and TCRdb's table has in-frame clones only and misses some. The repertoire holds 53,000 or so clones, with roughly 85% as singletons. Sequencing used peripheral blood. These receptor sequences come from a man in his sixties with acute or convalescent COVID-19. Each CDR3 is given with its conserved first and last residue.

j_call,v_call,cdr3_aa
TRBJ1-2,TRBV21-1,CASSRRTGANYGYTF
TRBJ2-3,TRBV7-3,CASSLNQADTQYF
TRBJ1-2,TRBV5-1,CASSPGQGSYTF
TRBJ2-2,TRBV3-1/TRBV3-2,CASSFSGSGGTGELFF
TRBJ1-1,TRBV6-5,CASSSAPRTGEAFF
TRBJ2-3,TRBV7-2,CASSLSSSVDTQYF
TRBJ2-5,TRBV24-1,CATSLTGEETQYF
TRBJ2-5,TRBV7-8,CASSLNRGLGETQYF
TRBJ1-4,TRBV5-1,CASSLGQGAEKLFF
TRBJ1-5,TRBV2,CASSPWTGGHQPQHF
TRBJ2-1,TRBV12-2,CASLLYNEQFF
TRBJ2-1,TRBV27,CASSLEGLVGYNEQFF
TRBJ2-6,TRBV5-1,CASSSSGSNSGANVLTF
TRBJ2-3,TRBV4-1,CASSQERAGPNTDTQYF
TRBJ1-1,TRBV6-5,CASRNTDRVTGAFF
TRBJ1-2,TRBV28,CASSRTGNYGYTF
TRBJ2-7,TRBV28,CASSSPRVGSYEQYF
TRBJ1-3,TRBV7-9,CASSWGQGNTIYF
TRBJ2-3,TRBV3-1/TRBV3-2,CASSQGTPGLGRSTDTQYF